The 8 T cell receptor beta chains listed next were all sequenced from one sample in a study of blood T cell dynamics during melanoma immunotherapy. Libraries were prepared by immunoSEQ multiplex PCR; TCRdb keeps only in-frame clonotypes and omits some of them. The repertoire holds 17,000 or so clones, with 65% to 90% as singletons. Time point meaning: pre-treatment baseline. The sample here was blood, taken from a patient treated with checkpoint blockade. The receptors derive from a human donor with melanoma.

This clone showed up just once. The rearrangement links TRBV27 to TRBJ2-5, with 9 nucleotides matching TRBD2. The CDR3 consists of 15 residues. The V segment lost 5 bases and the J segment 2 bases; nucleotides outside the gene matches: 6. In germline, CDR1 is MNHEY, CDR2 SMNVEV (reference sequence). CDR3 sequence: CASSPQLAGQETQYF. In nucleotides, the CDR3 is TGTGCCAGCAGTCCCCAACTAGCGGGTCAAGAGACCCAGTACTTC.

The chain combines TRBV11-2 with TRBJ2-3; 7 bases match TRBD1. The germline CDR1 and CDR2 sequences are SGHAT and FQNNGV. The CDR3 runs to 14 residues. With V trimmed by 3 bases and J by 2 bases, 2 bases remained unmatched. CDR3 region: CASSLGQFTDTQYF. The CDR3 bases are TGTGCCAGCAGCTTGGGACAGTTCACAGATACGCAGTATTTT.

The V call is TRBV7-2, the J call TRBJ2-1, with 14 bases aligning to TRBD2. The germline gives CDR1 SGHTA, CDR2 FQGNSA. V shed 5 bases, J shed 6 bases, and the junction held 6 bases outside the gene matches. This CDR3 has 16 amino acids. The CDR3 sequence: CASSPRLAGGFNEQFF. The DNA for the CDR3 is TGTGCCAGCAGCCCTAGACTAGCGGGAGGGTTCAATGAGCAGTTCTTC.

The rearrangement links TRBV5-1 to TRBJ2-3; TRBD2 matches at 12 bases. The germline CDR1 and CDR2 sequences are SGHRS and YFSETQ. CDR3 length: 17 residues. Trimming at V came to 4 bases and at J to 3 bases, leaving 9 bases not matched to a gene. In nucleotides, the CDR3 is TGCGCCAGCAGCAAAGGACTAGCGGGGATGGGGACAGATACGCAGTATTTT. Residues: CASSKGLAGMGTDTQYF.

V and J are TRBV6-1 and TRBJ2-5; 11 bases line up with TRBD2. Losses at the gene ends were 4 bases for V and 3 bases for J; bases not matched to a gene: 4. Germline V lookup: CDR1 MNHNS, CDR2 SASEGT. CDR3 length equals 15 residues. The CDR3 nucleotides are TGTGCCAGCAGTGTTTTAGCGGGAGGGAAAGAGACCCAGTACTTC. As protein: CASSVLAGGKETQYF.

This CDR3 reads CASSLGGGITSRETQYF. CDR3 DNA: TGTGCCAGCAGCTTAGGAGGCGGGATCACTTCCAGAGAGACCCAGTACTTC. The rearrangement joins TRBV11-3 to TRBJ2-5; D is perhaps TRBD2 (6 bases). The CDR3 totals 17 residues. CDR1 SGHNT and CDR2 YENEEA come from the germline V gene. V lost 1 base, J lost 4 bases, and 19 bases lay in between.

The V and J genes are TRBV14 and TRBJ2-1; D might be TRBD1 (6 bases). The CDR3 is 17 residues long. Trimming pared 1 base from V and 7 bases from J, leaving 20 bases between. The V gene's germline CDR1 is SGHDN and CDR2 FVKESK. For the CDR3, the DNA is TGTGCCAGCAGCCAAGGAGAGGGGGTATCCCGAATTAATGAGCAGTTCTTC. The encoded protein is CASSQGEGVSRINEQFF.

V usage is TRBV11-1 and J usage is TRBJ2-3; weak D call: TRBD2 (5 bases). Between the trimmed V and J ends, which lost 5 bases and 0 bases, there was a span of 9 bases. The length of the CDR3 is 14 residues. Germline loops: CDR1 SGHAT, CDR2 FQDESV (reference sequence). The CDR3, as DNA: TGTGCCAGCAGCCTCCAGCGGAGCACAGATACGCAGTATTTT. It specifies CASSLQRSTDTQYF. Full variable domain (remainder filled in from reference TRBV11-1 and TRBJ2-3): EAEVAQSPRYKITEKSQAVAFWCDPISGHATLYWYRQILGQGPELLVQFQDESVVDDSQLPKDRFSAERLKGVDSTLKIQPAELGDSAMYLCASSLQRSTDTQYFGPGTRLTVL.